The 3 T cell receptor beta chains presented below share a single source sample, sequenced in a study. Tregs were sorted as CD4+CD25+CD127-/low cells. TCRdb re-called the 5' RACE reads with MiXCR, one entry per CDR3 protein. This repertoire shows around 9,600 distinct CDR3 sequences, less than 40% found once; its top ten account for about 5.7%. Specimen: Tregs sorted from blood. The source is a female donor with breast cancer.

A remark on this clonotype: One junction end disagrees with the germline gene, perhaps due to a read error. The J gene is TRBJ2-2, the V gene TRBV10-3; possible D gene TRBD2, 5 bases. Germline CDR1 and CDR2: ENHRY and SYGVKD. The CDR3 consists of 14 residues. The CDR3 spells CAISDRRNTGELVF. CDR3 coding DNA: TGTGCCATCAGTGACCGTCGGAACACCGGGGAGCTGGTTTTT.

By sample share, this clonotype is medium-sized. This sequence joins TRBV20-1 and TRBJ2-3; TRBD1 might be the D (5 bases). V lost 0 bases to trimming and J lost 2 bases, with 12 bases between them. Germline assignment: CDR1 DFQATT and CDR2 SNEGSKA (reference sequence). CDR3 length: 15 residues. The CDR3 region has the DNA TGCAGTGCTAGAGATCAGGGTAGCTTCACAGATACGCAGTATTTT. Translation: CSARDQGSFTDTQYF.

The V and J genes are TRBV7-3 and TRBJ1-2; a possible D gene is TRBD1 (6 bases). CDR1 and CDR2 from the germline V gene are SGHTA and FQGTGA. The V gene lost 6 bases and the J gene lost 6 bases, with 23 bases spanning the gap. The CDR3 consists of 16 residues. Here the CDR3 reads CASRRMTGLTGDGYTF. CDR3 DNA sequence: TGTGCCAGCAGGCGGATGACAGGACTTACCGGGGATGGCTACACCTTC.